Below, one T cell receptor beta chain is given with its context. This specimen comes from a study of T cells expressing NK-cell markers. Study-level background: Sequencing of TCR beta repertoires drew on sorted CD3+CD56+NKG2C+, CD3+CD56+NKG2C- and CD3+CD56-NKG2C+ T cells.

Germline lookup yields CDR1 LNHDA and CDR2 SQIVND (reference sequence). The CDR3 covers 14 residues. TCRdb reprocessed the 5' RACE reads and keeps a single row for each CDR3 protein, giving no DNA. This table holds a few hundred thousand distinct CDR3 sequences. This sequence was found in a man aged 18 to 69 in good health. The J gene is TRBJ2-1, the V gene TRBV19; with no DNA, the TCRdb D assignment of TRBD1 cannot be verified. The sequenced sample consisted of blood T cells: a sorted CD56 or NKG2C T cell subset, CD4+ or CD8+ T cells, or bulk PBMC T cells (not recorded which). The CDR3 spells CASSPGPRRGEQFF.